These 21 T cell receptor beta chains were sequenced from one sample in a study of blood T cell repertoires in COVID-19. Sequenced by immunoSEQ multiplex PCR; TCRdb stores in-frame clones only, minus some. The sample yields 100,000 to 150,000 clones, approximately 80% seen once. The sample comprised peripheral blood. The receptors originated from a woman aged 55-70 years with acute or convalescent COVID-19.

This clone has only one observation. The genes are TRBV11-2 and TRBJ1-1; D might be TRBD1 (6 bases). This CDR3 is 15 amino acids long. The V gene lost 4 bases and the J gene lost 1 base, with 13 bases spanning the gap. Germline CDR1 is SGHAT and CDR2 is FQNNGV. This chain's CDR3 is CASSWYRARNTEAFF. The DNA for the CDR3 is TGTGCCAGCAGCTGGTACAGGGCTCGGAACACTGAAGCTTTCTTT.

The chain uses TRBV30 and TRBJ1-5; 8 bases line up with TRBD1. This CDR3 has 15 residues. Germline CDR1 is GTSNPN and CDR2 is SVGIG (reference sequence). Unmatched junction bases numbered 7, after V lost 3 bases and J lost 3 bases. In DNA, the CDR3 is TGTGCCTGGAGCTACGGACAGGGCCCCAATCAGCCCCAGCATTTT. It specifies CAWSYGQGPNQPQHF. The variable domain in full, with the rest retrieved from reference TRBV30 and TRBJ1-5, is SQTIHQWPATLVQPVGSPLSLECTVEGTSNPNLYWYRQAAGRGLQLLFYSVGIGQISSEVPQNLSASRPQDRQFILSSKKLLLSDSGFYLCAWSYGQGPNQPQHFGDGTRLSIL.

The chain recombines TRBV5-4 with TRBJ1-5; no reliable D call. CDR1 is SGHNT, CDR2 YYREEE, per germline (reference sequence). This CDR3 is 14 amino acids long. V was pared by 4 bases and J by 4 bases, with 12 bases between. CDR3 in amino acids: CASSHGGDNQPQHF. The CDR3 nucleotides are TGTGCCAGCAGCCACGGCGGGGATAATCAGCCCCAGCATTTT.

This clone showed up just a few times. The chain has TRBV19 and TRBJ1-5; TRBD1 aligns across 7 bases. The trim removed 0 bases at V and 5 bases at J, leaving 4 bases unmatched. CDR1 LNHDA and CDR2 SQIVND come from the germline V gene (reference sequence). The CDR3 is made up of 15 amino acids. CDR3 amino acids: CASSIEGTEHQPQHF. The DNA of the CDR3 is TGTGCCAGTAGTATAGAAGGGACAGAGCATCAGCCCCAGCATTTT.

This chain's CDR3 is CASRNRLVSYTF. CDR3 DNA: TGTGCCAGTAGGAACAGGTTGGTGAGCTACACCTTC. This chain uses TRBV19 with TRBJ1-2; D might be TRBD1 (5 bases). The CDR3 is 12 amino acids. Deletions cut 6 bases from V and 9 bases from J, with 14 bases between. Germline values: CDR1 LNHDA, CDR2 SQIVND (reference sequence).

The gene calls are TRBV7-9 and TRBJ2-3; D ambiguous. This CDR3 region has 11 residues. The germline V and J ends were trimmed by 4 bases and 7 bases, with 6 bases remaining between them. CDR1 SEHNR and CDR2 FQNEAQ come from the germline V gene (reference sequence). CDR3: CASSSRYTQYF. The DNA for the CDR3 is TGTGCCAGCAGCTCGCGATATACGCAGTATTTT.

The chain couples TRBV23-1 to TRBJ1-2; 9 bases map to TRBD1. TRBV23-1 is designated an ORF whose function remains uncertain. CDR3 length: 17 residues. V was clipped by 3 bases and J by 2 bases; unmatched bases: 10. CDR3 region: CASSQYRPGQGNYGYTF. CDR3 DNA sequence: TGCGCCAGCAGTCAGTATCGGCCGGGACAGGGCAACTATGGCTACACCTTC.

V is TRBV5-6 and J is TRBJ2-7; possibly TRBD2 for D (5 bases). The CDR3 is made up of 13 amino acids. The V end lost 0 bases, the J end lost 6 bases, and 10 bases lay between the germline ends. The germline CDR1 and CDR2 sequences are SGHDT and YYEEEE. This chain's CDR3 is CASSLGGLGEQYF. Written as DNA, the CDR3 is TGTGCCAGCAGCTTGGGCGGGTTGGGCGAGCAGTACTTC. Using reference TRBV5-6 and TRBJ2-7 for the parts outside the CDR3, the full variable domain is DAGVTQSPTHLIKTRGQQVTLRCSPKSGHDTVSWYQQALGQGPQFIFQYYEEEERQRGNFPDRFSGHQFPNYSSELNVNALLLGDSALYLCASSLGGLGEQYFGPGTRLTVT.

The V gene is TRBV13, the J gene TRBJ2-3; TRBD2 agrees at 9 bases. V shed 1 base, J shed 1 base, and the junction held 9 bases outside the gene matches. The germline CDR1 and CDR2 sequences are PRHDT and FYEKMQ (reference sequence). There are 18 residues in the CDR3. DNA for the CDR3: TGTGCCAGCAGCTTAGCTTTCTCCGAGCGGGGGGGCACAGATACGCAGTATTTT. Residues: CASSLAFSERGGTDTQYF.

The V and J genes are TRBV6-5 and TRBJ1-1, with 7 bases fitting TRBD1. J lost 10 bases, V lost 5 bases, and 10 bases had no gene match. The CDR3 is 13 amino acids. Germline V CDR1 and CDR2: MNHEY, SVGAGI. DNA of the CDR3: TGTGCCAGCAGTCAACAGGGGAGTTGGGGAGCTTTCTTT. Translated, it gives CASSQQGSWGAFF.

The chain links TRBV18 to TRBJ1-1, with D unresolved. The germline gives CDR1 KGHSH, CDR2 LQKENI. This CDR3 is 15 amino acids long. Deletions cut 2 bases from V and 6 bases from J, with 16 bases between. The CDR3 here is CASSPEEATWAEAFF. The CDR3 region has the DNA TGTGCCAGCTCACCAGAAGAGGCTACGTGGGCTGAAGCTTTCTTT.

The chain couples TRBV6-1 to TRBJ1-5; possibly TRBD1 for D (5 bases). Germline CDR1 MNHNS, CDR2 SASEGT. CDR3 length equals 15 residues. Trimming took 2 bases from V and 0 from J, leaving 8 bases between them. Here the CDR3 reads CASSEQGNSNQPQHF. CDR3 bases: TGTGCCAGCAGTGAACAGGGAAATAGCAATCAGCCCCAGCATTTT.

The V gene is TRBV12-3 or TRBV12-4, the J gene TRBJ1-1; D perhaps matches TRBD1 (5 bases). This CDR3 contains 13 residues. Trimming pared 6 bases from V and 1 base from J, leaving 9 bases between. The CDR3 nucleotides are TGTGCCAGCAGGCCGGGGGGGAACACTGAAGCTTTCTTT. Translated, it gives CASRPGGNTEAFF.

The V and J genes are TRBV5-1 and TRBJ1-2; 9 nucleotides align to TRBD1. Trimming at V came to 6 bases and at J to 4 bases, leaving 7 bases not matched to a gene. Germline assignment: CDR1 SGHRS and CDR2 YFSETQ. The CDR3 spans 14 residues. CDR3 in amino acids: CASTLDRGIYGYTF. In nucleotides, the CDR3 is TGCGCCAGCACCTTAGACAGGGGGATCTATGGCTACACCTTC.

The chain has TRBV10-1 and TRBJ2-7; D possibly corresponds to TRBD2 (5 bases). Germline V CDR1 and CDR2: WNHNN, SYGVQD (reference sequence). V shed 5 bases and J shed 3 bases, with 14 bases lying between them. The CDR3 covers 14 residues. This chain's CDR3 is CASSPRRGLYEQYF. In DNA form, the CDR3 reads TGCGCCAGCAGTCCCCGCCGAGGGCTCTACGAGCAGTACTTC.

This chain joins TRBV6-1 and TRBJ1-6; perhaps TRBD1 as D (6 bases). The V gene's germline CDR1 is MNHNS and CDR2 SASEGT. The V and J ends lost 1 base and 7 bases respectively, with 8 bases between them. CDR3 length equals 14 residues. The CDR3 sequence is CASSEVGQNSPLHF. The DNA for the CDR3 is TGTGCCAGCAGTGAAGTAGGACAGAATTCACCCCTCCACTTT.

The chain employs TRBV6-5 and TRBJ1-1; unclear D gene. The V end lost 3 bases, the J end lost 0 bases, and 11 bases lay between the germline ends. Germline V gene lookup returns CDR1 MNHEY and CDR2 SVGAGI. The CDR3 is 15 amino acids. For the CDR3, the DNA is TGTGCCAGCAGTTATTTCGGGGATATGAACACTGAAGCTTTCTTT. Encoded protein: CASSYFGDMNTEAFF.

The gene calls are TRBV27 and TRBJ1-5; no clear D gene. Germline CDR1 MNHEY, CDR2 SMNVEV (reference sequence). Trimming shortened V by 6 bases and J by 2 bases, and 11 bases separated the two germline ends. The CDR3 is 14 residues long. The DNA of the CDR3 is TGTGCCAGCAGAAACAGCGGAGGCAATCAGCCCCAGCATTTT. Amino acid sequence: CASRNSGGNQPQHF.

The V gene is TRBV10-3, the J gene TRBJ2-3, with D tentatively TRBD1 (6 bases). The germline V gene encodes CDR1 ENHRY and CDR2 SYGVKD. The V and J ends lost 2 bases and 5 bases respectively, with 26 bases between them. The CDR3 is 19 residues long. CDR3 nucleotides: TGTGCCATCAGTGAGCCTAAAAATAGGGGACAATCAGGGGAAGATACGCAGTATTTT. This codes for CAISEPKNRGQSGEDTQYF.

The rearrangement links TRBV5-1 to TRBJ2-3; 9 positions agree with TRBD1. The CDR3 has 14 residues. Germline CDR1 is SGHRS and CDR2 is YFSETQ. V trimming: 4 bases; J trimming: 2 bases; junction bases outside the gene matches: 2. The CDR3 DNA is TGCGCCAGCAGCGGGGACAGGGTCACAGATACGCAGTATTTT. Translation: CASSGDRVTDTQYF.

The chain has TRBV30 and TRBJ1-1; D unresolved. The CDR3 extends over 12 amino acids. Looked up from germline, CDR1 is GTSNPN and CDR2 is SVGIG (reference sequence). Trimming removed 3 bases at V and 5 bases at J, with 10 bases between. CDR3 loop: CAWSPGTTEAFF. CDR3 DNA sequence: TGTGCCTGGAGCCCGGGAACAACTGAAGCTTTCTTT.